This is a list of T cell receptor beta chains from one sample in a study of cytomegalovirus exposure and HLA in healthy donors. The data were produced by immunoSEQ multiplex PCR, yet TCRdb's version contains in-frame clones alone and is incomplete. The sample has about 140,000 clones, around 78% seen once. Sequences were obtained from PBMCs. These receptors all come from a male donor in good health and CMV-seronegative. Both conserved end residues are part of each CDR3. D genes are given only for firm matches. Rows may omit the clone size; those that give it use once, few, many or a size class.

size	D	J	V	DNA	CDR3
-	-	TRBJ1-6	TRBV21-1	TGTGCCAGCAGCAAGGACAGGGTGGCCCCCCTCCACTTT	CASSKDRVAPLHF
-	TRBD1	TRBJ1-5	TRBV19	TGTGCCAGTAGTATGACAGGGAGCAATCAGCCCCAGCATTTT	CASSMTGSNQPQHF
once	-	TRBJ1-4	TRBV28	TGTGCCAGCAGTCCCCCGGTTTTCGGGGAAAAACTGTTTTTT	CASSPPVFGEKLFF
once	TRBD1	TRBJ1-6	TRBV2	TGTGCCGGAACCGGGACAGGGGTGGATTCACCCCTCCACTTT	CAGTGTGVDSPLHF
-	-	TRBJ1-2	TRBV19	TGTGCCAGTAGTATCTCCCCTGGGTTCAGGGGCTACACCTTC	CASSISPGFRGYTF
-	TRBD2	TRBJ2-2	TRBV5-1	TGCGCCAGCAGCGGGTGGACTAGCGGAGACACCGGGGAGCTGTTTTTT	CASSGWTSGDTGELFF
-	-	TRBJ2-7	TRBV5-4	TGTGCCAGCAGCTTAATACGAGGGAGATGGACCTACGAGCAGTACTTC	CASSLIRGRWTYEQYF
few	TRBD2	TRBJ2-7	TRBV18	TGTGCCAGCTCACCAACGGGGGGGCCCTACGAGCAGTACTTC	CASSPTGGPYEQYF
few	TRBD2	TRBJ2-3	TRBV4-3	TGCGCCAGCAGCCAAGATGGAACTAGCGGGGGCACAGATACGCAGTATTTT	CASSQDGTSGGTDTQYF
-	TRBD1	TRBJ2-1	TRBV19	TGTGCCAGTAGTATAGAGAACAGGGGGAATGAGCAGTTCTTC	CASSIENRGNEQFF
-	TRBD1	TRBJ1-1	TRBV29-1	TGCAGCGGGAGACAGGGAACGAACACTGAAGCTTTCTTT	CSGRQGTNTEAFF
-	TRBD1	TRBJ1-1	TRBV6-1	TGTGCCAGCAGAGGAACAGGGGCGAGGACTGAAGCTTTCTTT	CASRGTGARTEAFF
few	-	TRBJ1-2	TRBV11-2	TGTGCCAGCAGCGGGATCGGTGGCAGGGCGAATGGCTACACCTTC	CASSGIGGRANGYTF
-	-	TRBJ1-1	TRBV7-2	TGTGCCAGCAGCTTAGGACAGCCCACTGAAGCTTTCTTT	CASSLGQPTEAFF
-	TRBD2	TRBJ2-1	TRBV19	TGTGCCAGTAGTATAGAGGAAGGCTCACTAGCGGGAGGGCCCCATGAGCAGTTCTTC	CASSIEEGSLAGGPHEQFF
-	-	TRBJ1-5	TRBV5-4	TGTGCCAGCAGCTTGGAGACAGAAAATCAGCCCCAGCATTTT	CASSLETENQPQHF
-	-	TRBJ2-2	TRBV5-6	TGTGCCAGCAGCTTGAATGGCAGGGTGGCCGGGGAGCTGTTTTTT	CASSLNGRVAGELFF
-	TRBD1	TRBJ1-4	TRBV2	TGTGCCAGCAGCGGACAGGAGCTTACCGAAAAACTGTTTTTT	CASSGQELTEKLFF
-	-	TRBJ1-2	TRBV6-5	TGTGCCAGCAGTTATAGTGCACTCCCAAATGGCTACACCTTC	CASSYSALPNGYTF
-	TRBD1	TRBJ1-4	TRBV7-9	TGTGCCAGCAGTGATGGGACAGGGCGGAATGAAAAACTGTTTTTT	CASSDGTGRNEKLFF
-	-	TRBJ2-7	TRBV6-5	TGTGCCAGCAGTTACGACGGGAACTACTACGAGCAGTACTTC	CASSYDGNYYEQYF
-	TRBD2	TRBJ2-1	TRBV6-5	TGTCCCAGCAGTTACGGGACTAGCAGGGTTAATGAGCAGTTCTTC	CPSSYGTSRVNEQFF
-	-	TRBJ1-3	TRBV4-1	TGCGCCAGCAGCCAGTCCCCAAGTAGCCAGAGCTCTGGAAACACCATATATTTT	CASSQSPSSQSSGNTIYF
-	-	TRBJ2-3	TRBV7-2	TGTGCCAGCAGCTTACCCCGTACGCAGTATTTT	CASSLPRTQYF
-	-	TRBJ2-7	TRBV7-2	TGTGCCAGCAGCTTCGCGTTCCGCGAGCAGTACTTC	CASSFAFREQYF
few	-	TRBJ1-1	TRBV6-1	TGTGCCAGCAGTGACAATCTGGTCTCGGGGGAAGCTTTCTTT	CASSDNLVSGEAFF
-	-	TRBJ1-1	TRBV30	TGTGCCTGGAGTGTTGGTTTACAGATCGAGACTGAAGCTTTCTTT	CAWSVGLQIETEAFF
-	TRBD1	TRBJ1-4	TRBV19	TGTGCCAGTAGTATCACCGGGACAGGGGCCGAAAAACTGTTTTTT	CASSITGTGAEKLFF
few	-	TRBJ1-6	TRBV11-2	TGTGCCAGCAGCGGAGGTTCACCCCTCCACTTT	CASSGGSPLHF
-	TRBD2	TRBJ2-2	TRBV10-3	TGTGCCATGGCGGACCTAGCGGAGAACACCGGGGAGCTGTTTTTT	CAMADLAENTGELFF
-	-	TRBJ1-1	TRBV9	TGTGCCAGCAGCGTAGATCCGGCCCGGGACACTGAAGCTTTCTTT	CASSVDPARDTEAFF
-	-	TRBJ2-1	TRBV2	TGTGCCAGCAGTGAATCCTATCGCAATGAGCAGTTCTTC	CASSESYRNEQFF
few	TRBD1	TRBJ2-7	TRBV6-5	TGTGCCAGCATGAGGACCGGGACAGCACCCTACGAGCAGTACTTC	CASMRTGTAPYEQYF
-	-	TRBJ1-5	TRBV12-5	TGTGCTAGTGGTTTGGTAATCGGGGGGAATAGCAATCAGCCCCAGCATTTT	CASGLVIGGNSNQPQHF
few	-	TRBJ2-3	TRBV5-6	TGTGCCAGCAGCTCTGGGGTCGGGGATGGCTTCACAGATACGCAGTATTTT	CASSSGVGDGFTDTQYF
-	-	TRBJ2-3	TRBV4-1	TGCGCCAGCCGCCAAGATCTTCGGGCAGGGGCCACAGATACGCAGTATTTT	CASRQDLRAGATDTQYF
-	TRBD1	TRBJ2-3	TRBV5-1	TGCGCCAGCAGCCTGGGACAGGTTCAGGCCACAGATACGCAGTATTTT	CASSLGQVQATDTQYF
-	-	TRBJ1-5	TRBV30	TGTGCCTGGAGTGTAGGTCGGATTCGGTCAGGCAGCAATCAGCCCCAGCATTTT	CAWSVGRIRSGSNQPQHF
-	TRBD1	TRBJ2-7	TRBV27	TGTGCCAGCAGTGGACAGGGAGGCTACGAGCAGTACTTC	CASSGQGGYEQYF
-	-	TRBJ1-3	TRBV10-2	TGCGCCAGCAGTGGAGGCTCTGGAAACACCATATATTTT	CASSGGSGNTIYF